A single T cell receptor (beta chain) is shown here with its context. From germline, CDR1 is LGHNA and CDR2 YSLEER. This CDR3 has 16 amino acids. Trimming took 4 bases from V and 3 from J; bases not matched to a gene: 11. In the source study's methods: The assay estimated nucleated cells by amplifying reference gene primers. Some clones are missing from TCRdb's copy, which holds only in-frame ones; the method was immunoSEQ multiplex PCR. V and J calls plus clone size are reproduced from that table; the DNA served to infer D and trimming. The table records 70,000 or so clones, under 95% of them present only once. The data were obtained in a study of blood T cell repertoires in COVID-19. The overall study: Spain, Italy and the United States supplied samples that represented acute and convalescent COVID-19. From T cells, B-cell-depleted T cells, or PBMCs came the material, which was cDNA or gDNA.

Material: peripheral blood. The rearrangement joins TRBV4-3 to TRBJ2-7; TRBD1 aligns across 8 bases. The receptor comes from a human donor in a cohort sampled during active COVID-19. The CDR3 reads CASSPQPGQALYEQYF. The CDR3 DNA is TGCGCCAGCAGCCCCCAACCGGGACAGGCACTCTACGAGCAGTACTTC.